This T cell receptor (beta chain) was captured in a study of blood T cell repertoires in COVID-19 (dated by TCRdb to the early 2020s). With respect to the entire study: Samples covering the acute and convalescent phases of COVID-19 were provided by collaborators in the United States, Italy and Spain. The material from the prospective study consisted of cDNA or gDNA derived from T cells, B-cell-depleted T cells, or PBMCs. Deeply sampled blood TCRbeta repertoires from subjects exposed to, actively infected with, or recovered from COVID-19 were included in the dataset. The repertoires were released in a freely available public database intended as a resource for research on the immune response to SARS-CoV-2. The samples were drawn from the first 160 participants of the ongoing ImmuneRACE study and from roughly 1,300 subjects provided by 6 global collaborators. Nearly every sample came with metadata listing a de-identified subject ID, COVID-19 status, age in years and sex. HLA class I and class II types, where available, came from metadata supplied by the sample provider rather than from assay-based typing.

This clone has more than one count but fewer than ten. The antigen it binds to is not known. The record has no base qualities; no much larger clone is one base away. What the authors observed across the whole study: Clinical and demographic metadata were provided uncurated, with the amount varying by source and participant.

The collaborating institutions used their own protocols to collect whole blood in K2EDTA tubes. For TCRbeta analysis, collaborators shipped samples as frozen whole blood, isolated PBMCs, or DNA extracted from either of those sample types. The immunoSEQ Assay, a bias-controlled multiplex PCR, was used to amplify TCRbeta CDR3 regions from genomic DNA. In the paper's pipeline: The number of nucleated cells in each sample was estimated by amplification of reference gene primers within the assay. To quantify the absolute abundance of each unique TCRbeta CDR3 rearrangement, sequence reads were collapsed and filtered. For each sample, productive Simpson clonality was calculated by taking the square root of Simpson's diversity index across productive rearrangements. TCRdb limited this immuneACCESS table to in-frame rearrangements with V and J called. A share of clones is missing; checked studies link under half to unresolved V genes, and the rest is unexplained. V and J calls and clone size follow that table, whereas D and trimming were derived from the DNA. This sample lists approximately 120,000 clones; more than 80% were detected once. Around 4.7% of the sample comes from the top ten.

V is pared back by 11 bases and J by 7 bases, with 12 bases lying between the germline termini. From a lookup of the germline V gene, CDR1 and CDR2 are MNHEY and SVGAGI. Its CDR3 holds 11 amino acids, cysteine through phenylalanine. Only CDR3 DNA is held: 33 bases, read in frame from base 1. The rearrangement combines TRBV6-5 with TRBJ2-4; TRBD2 is possibly the D segment (5 matching bases). The material sequenced was peripheral blood. The origin of this receptor is a human donor in a cohort sampled during active COVID-19. The DNA sequence reads TGTGCCGCGGGCGCACCGAACATTCAGTACTTC. Translated, it gives CAAGAPNIQYF.